This TCR beta chain was sequenced during a study of cytomegalovirus exposure and HLA in healthy donors. Primers: 60 Vbeta forward and 13 Jbeta reverse. Here immunoSEQ multiplex PCR was the method, and the copy in TCRdb shows in-frame clones only, minus some. This table has approximately 120,000 clones, roughly 74% appearing once. Study observations and caveats: A later analysis appeared to link common viral pathogens to several of the most significant clusters. Investigators reported around 150 TCR beta chains as tied to cytomegalovirus.

With respect to this clone: Antigen: not known.

Donors were ostensibly healthy at sampling, although undocumented immune exposures were probable. This clonotype was obtained from a middle-aged man in good health and CMV-seronegative. Sequenced input: PBMCs.

The DNA for the CDR3 is TGTGCCAGCAGCTACAGCGGGTTCAACACTGAAGCTTTCTTT. It codes for CASSYSGFNTEAFF. The genes are TRBV7-9 and TRBJ1-1; no firm D call. The CDR3 has 14 amino acids. Looked up from germline, CDR1 is SEHNR and CDR2 is FQNEAQ (reference sequence). Between the trimmed V and J ends, which lost 4 bases and 2 bases, there was a span of 11 bases.